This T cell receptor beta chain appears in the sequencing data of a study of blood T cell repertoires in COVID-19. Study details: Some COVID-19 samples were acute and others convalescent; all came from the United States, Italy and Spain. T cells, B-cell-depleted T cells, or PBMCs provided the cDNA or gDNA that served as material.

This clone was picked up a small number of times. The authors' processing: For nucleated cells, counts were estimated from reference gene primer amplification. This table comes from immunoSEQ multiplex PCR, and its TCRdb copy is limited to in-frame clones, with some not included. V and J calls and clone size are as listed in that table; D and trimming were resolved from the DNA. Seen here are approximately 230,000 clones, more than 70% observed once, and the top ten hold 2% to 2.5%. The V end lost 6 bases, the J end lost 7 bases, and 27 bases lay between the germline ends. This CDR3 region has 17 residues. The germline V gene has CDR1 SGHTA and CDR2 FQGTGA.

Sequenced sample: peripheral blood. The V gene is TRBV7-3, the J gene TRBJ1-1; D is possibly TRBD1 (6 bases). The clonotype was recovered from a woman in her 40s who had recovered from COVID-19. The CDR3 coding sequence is TGTGCCAGCAGTCCAAACGCGAGGAGCGGGGGCTCAGGTGAAGCTTTCTTT. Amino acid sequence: CASSPNARSGGSGEAFF.